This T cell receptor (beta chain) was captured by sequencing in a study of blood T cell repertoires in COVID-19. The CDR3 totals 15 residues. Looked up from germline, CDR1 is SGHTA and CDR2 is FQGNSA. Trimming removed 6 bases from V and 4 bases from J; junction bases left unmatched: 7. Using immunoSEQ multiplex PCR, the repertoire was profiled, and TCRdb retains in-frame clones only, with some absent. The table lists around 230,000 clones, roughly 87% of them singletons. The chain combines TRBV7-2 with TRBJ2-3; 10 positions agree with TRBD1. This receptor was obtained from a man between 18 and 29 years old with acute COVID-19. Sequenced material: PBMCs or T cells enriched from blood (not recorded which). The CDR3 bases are TGTGCCAGCAGTAACCGGGACAGGGGTTCAGATACGCAGTATTTT. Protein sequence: CASSNRDRGSDTQYF.